The 3 T cell receptor beta chains below were found in one sample sequenced in a study of metastatic and nonmetastatic thyroid tumors. TCRdb re-called the PCR reads with MiXCR. Counted here are approximately 79,000 clones, approximately 9% occurring once; the ten biggest clones make up more than 8%. There were no patients who had received any treatment before thyroid surgery. The sequencing sample was made of blood. These TCRs come from a female donor with papillary thyroid cancer or a benign thyroid nodule (not recorded which). Some clones in this sample may be carry-over from other donors' samples.

This clone was recorded at least ten times. The V call is TRBV30, the J call TRBJ2-3; 7 nucleotides match TRBD2. The CDR3 contains 16 residues. Losses at the gene ends were 1 base for V and 6 bases for J; bases not matched to a gene: 13. The germline CDR1 and CDR2 sequences are GTSNPN and SVGIG (reference sequence). CDR3 sequence (DNA): TGTGCCTGGAGTGGAGGAGGCGGGAGCCCTAGGGATACGCAGTATTTT. It codes for CAWSGGGGSPRDTQYF.

In its sample, this clone was seen many times. V is TRBV29-1 and J is TRBJ2-3, with 7 bases identical to TRBD2. CDR3 length equals 14 residues. In germline, CDR1 is SQVTM, CDR2 ANQGSEA. V dropped 3 bases and J dropped 2; count of bases not matched to a gene: 5. CDR3 loop: CSVDGGGNTDTQYF. The DNA for the CDR3 is TGCAGCGTTGATGGCGGGGGAAACACAGATACGCAGTATTTT.

This clone showed up many times. CDR3 in DNA: TGTGCCAGCAGTCCCGGGGGCACTATGAACACTGAAGCTTTCTTT. It translates to CASSPGGTMNTEAFF. This chain joins TRBV28 and TRBJ1-1, with a possible D match to TRBD1 (6 bases). The CDR3 sequence is 15 residues long. Trimming pared 5 bases from V and 0 bases from J, leaving 13 bases between. Germline V lookup: CDR1 MDHEN, CDR2 SYDVKM. The full variable domain, in which reference TRBV28 and TRBJ1-1 provide the parts outside the CDR3, is DVKVTQSSRYLVKRTGEKVFLECVQDMDHENMFWYRQDPGLGLRLIYFSYDVKMKEKGDIPEGYSVSREKKERFSLILESASTNQTSMYLCASSPGGTMNTEAFFGQGTRLTVV.